A selection of T cell receptor beta chains follows, all from one sample in a study of blood T cells in healthy people across ages. TCRdb analysed the 5' RACE reads with MiXCR anew, one entry per CDR3 protein. The sample includes around 780,000 distinct CDR3 sequences, under 30% of them seen just once. The same specimen was also included in a second study, on T cells of mothers and their children.

The sequenced sample was blood. These receptors originate from a boy aged 5-17 years in good health. Each CDR3 is given with its conserved first and last residue. Fields, in order: clone size, D gene, V gene, J gene, CDR3 protein, CDR3 DNA. D genes are given only for firm matches. Only some rows state a clone size, as once, few, many or a class for expanded clones.

>.|.|TRBV12-3/TRBV12-4|TRBJ2-5
CASSSFPQRYEETQYF
TGTGCCAGCAGTTCATTTCCTCAGAGATACGAGGAGACCCAGTACTTC
>few|.|TRBV12-3/TRBV12-4|TRBJ1-2
CASSTTYYGYTF
TGTGCCAGCAGCACGACGTACTATGGCTACACCTTC
>.|TRBD1|TRBV19|TRBJ1-2
CASSEAGTGHIFNYGYTF
TGTGCCAGTAGTGAGGCCGGGACAGGGCACATATTTAACTATGGCTACACCTTC
>few|TRBD1|TRBV5-1|TRBJ2-2
CASSTLDRANTGELFF
TGCGCCAGCAGCACCCTCGACAGGGCGAACACCGGGGAGCTGTTTTTT
>few|.|TRBV28|TRBJ2-5
CASSNHRDPYQETQYF
TGTGCCAGCAGCAATCACCGGGACCCGTACCAAGAGACCCAGTACTTC
>.|TRBD1|TRBV4-1|TRBJ2-5
CASSRGQGRKAETQYF
TGCGCCAGCAGCCGCGGACAGGGTAGGAAAGCAGAGACCCAGTACTTC
>.|TRBD1|TRBV12-3/TRBV12-4|TRBJ1-6
CAARDRVNSPLHF
TGTGCCGCCCGGGACAGAGTAAATTCACCCCTCCACTTT
>.|.|TRBV24-1|TRBJ1-2
CATSDTRDAVGYGYTF
TGTGCCACCAGTGATACCAGGGACGCGGTGGGCTATGGCTACACCTTC
>few|.|TRBV6-6|TRBJ2-3
CASSYSIIGSPTDTQYF
TGTGCCAGCAGTTACTCGATCATCGGGAGCCCCACAGATACGCAGTATTTT
>.|.|TRBV6-1|TRBJ2-7
CASGGPGGYEQYF
TGTGCCAGCGGTGGTCCAGGGGGGTACGAGCAGTACTTC
>.|.|TRBV13|TRBJ1-1
CASSCGMTTHVLNTEAFF
TGTGCCAGCAGCTGCGGGATGACGACCCATGTCTTGAACACTGAAGCTTTCTTT
>.|.|TRBV28|TRBJ1-2
CASSFRRNALTGGYTF
TGTGCCAGCAGTTTCCGTCGGAACGCGCTAACTGGGGGCTACACCTTC
>few|TRBD2|TRBV20-1|TRBJ2-7
CSARTSGAYEQYF
TGCAGTGCTCGGACTAGCGGAGCCTACGAGCAGTACTTC
>few|.|TRBV6-1|TRBJ2-5
CASSDGVTLQETQYF
TGTGCCAGCAGTGACGGGGTTACCCTCCAAGAGACCCAGTACTTC
>.|TRBD1|TRBV12-3/TRBV12-4|TRBJ1-1
CASSLIGPNEQGAPEAFF
TGTGCCAGCAGCCTTATTGGGCCCAATGAGCAGGGGGCTCCTGAAGCTTTCTTT
>.|TRBD2|TRBV20-1|TRBJ2-1
CSAALAGGYNEQFF
TGCAGTGCTGCTCTAGCGGGCGGCTACAATGAGCAGTTCTTC
>.|.|TRBV7-3|TRBJ1-3
CASSPGQSSGNTIYF
TGTGCCAGCAGCCCCGGACAGTCCTCTGGAAACACCATATATTTT
>.|.|TRBV2|TRBJ2-2
CASSAQPGELFF
TGTGCCAGCAGTGCACAACCAGGGGAGCTGTTTTTT
>.|.|TRBV5-5|TRBJ1-1
CASSLWPPSKEIAFF
TGTGCCAGCAGCTTATGGCCGCCTTCTAAGGAGATTGCTTTCTTT
>many|.|TRBV28|TRBJ2-5
CASSNSRETQYF
TGTGCCAGCAGTAACTCCCGGGAGACCCAGTACTTC
>.|.|TRBV6-1|TRBJ2-5
CASSERQLKETQYF
TGTGCCAGCAGTGAAAGACAACTTAAAGAGACCCAGTACTTC
>few|TRBD1|TRBV7-9|TRBJ2-7
CASSLVGLSDRAGEQYF
TGTGCCAGCAGCTTAGTAGGACTCTCGGACAGGGCTGGCGAGCAGTACTTC
>many|TRBD2|TRBV28|TRBJ2-7
CASSRGTSGRYEQYF
TGTGCCAGCAGCCGAGGGACTAGCGGAAGGTACGAGCAGTACTTC
>few|.|TRBV12-3/TRBV12-4|TRBJ2-7
CASSLHSTGTREQYF
TGCGCCAGCAGTTTACACTCGACAGGCACTCGGGAGCAGTACTTC
>.|.|TRBV6-1|TRBJ1-4
CASSVFIKGRGEKLFF
TGTGCCAGCAGCGTTTTTATTAAGGGGCGAGGAGAAAAACTGTTTTTT
>.|.|TRBV5-1|TRBJ1-6
CASSLSRNNSPLHF
TGCGCCAGCAGCTTGAGTCGAAATAATTCACCCCTCCACTTT
>.|TRBD2|TRBV7-3|TRBJ2-2
CASSWTSGGPSGTGELFF
TGTGCCAGCAGCTGGACTAGCGGGGGGCCCTCGGGCACCGGGGAGCTGTTTTTT
>.|.|TRBV10-3|TRBJ2-5
CAISGTDQETQYF
TGTGCCATCAGTGGGACAGATCAAGAGACCCAGTACTTC
>.|.|TRBV2|TRBJ1-2
CASSPPPWTLKYGYTF
TGTGCCAGCAGTCCTCCGCCCTGGACATTAAAATATGGCTACACCTTC
>.|.|TRBV2|TRBJ1-1
CASSEARLRRNTEAFF
TGTGCCAGCAGTGAAGCGCGCTTACGTAGGAACACTGAAGCTTTCTTT
>once|.|TRBV28|TRBJ2-7
CASRGQGTAYEQYF
TGTGCCAGCAGAGGGCAGGGGACGGCCTACGAGCAGTACTTC
>few|.|TRBV5-1|TRBJ2-5
CASKVEGAGTQYF
TGCGCCAGCAAGGTGGAGGGCGCGGGGACCCAGTACTTC
>.|TRBD1|TRBV7-3|TRBJ2-5
CASSQQGARETQYF
TGTGCCAGCAGCCAACAGGGGGCGAGAGAGACCCAGTACTTC
>.|.|TRBV28|TRBJ2-5
CASSFRDFQETQYF
TGTGCCAGCAGTTTCCGGGACTTCCAAGAGACCCAGTACTTC
>.|TRBD2|TRBV28|TRBJ2-5
CASSWAGTSGQETQYF
TGTGCCAGCAGTTGGGCAGGGACTAGCGGCCAAGAGACCCAGTACTTC
>.|.|TRBV2|TRBJ2-1
CASSGGAKGNEQFF
TGTGCCAGCAGTGGGGGGGCCAAAGGCAATGAGCAGTTCTTC
>.|.|TRBV18|TRBJ2-1
CASSPQPDYNEQFF
TGTGCCAGCTCACCACAGCCGGACTACAATGAGCAGTTCTTC
>.|TRBD1|TRBV7-9|TRBJ2-7
CASSSDRVAYEQYF
TGTGCCAGCAGCTCGGACAGGGTAGCCTACGAGCAGTACTTC
>few|.|TRBV2|TRBJ1-3
CASSEGTRSGNTIYF
TGTGCCAGCAGTGAGGGGACACGCTCTGGAAACACCATATATTTT
>.|TRBD1|TRBV4-2|TRBJ2-5
CASSRGTGDILETQYF
TGTGCCAGCAGCCGAGGGACAGGGGACATTTTGGAGACCCAGTACTTC
>few|TRBD2|TRBV29-1|TRBJ2-4
CSVDAGVGLKNIQYF
TGCAGCGTTGACGCGGGGGTGGGTTTAAAAAACATTCAGTACTTC
>.|.|TRBV12-3/TRBV12-4|TRBJ1-2
CASRPRGSLYGYTF
TGTGCCAGCAGACCAAGGGGATCCCTCTATGGCTACACCTTC